The 9 T cell receptor beta chains below were found in one sample sequenced in a study of blood T cell repertoires in COVID-19 (TCRdb year 2020). Libraries were prepared through the immunoSEQ multiplex PCR assay. This immuneACCESS table, as held by TCRdb, lists in-frame sequences with V and J called but not all clones. Of the missing ones, under half trace to an unresolved V gene in checked studies; the others have no known cause. This sample gives approximately 60,000 clones in total; around four fifths of them show up just once. The top ten clonotypes cover around 6.6% of the sample. Sequenced input: peripheral blood. The source of these receptors is a human donor in a cohort sampled during active COVID-19.

This chain uses TRBV18 with TRBJ1-1; 7 bases are a match to TRBD1. Germline CDR1 KGHSH, CDR2 LQKENI. V gave up 1 base and J gave up 1 base; unmatched junction bases: 6. CDR3 length: 16 residues. The CDR3 reads CASSPLRGQPNTEAFF. The CDR3 DNA follows: TGTGCCAGCTCACCACTGAGGGGACAGCCGAACACTGAAGCTTTCTTT.

J is TRBJ2-4 and V is TRBV6-5; D possibly corresponds to TRBD1 (6 bases). The CDR3 extends over 12 amino acids. V gave up 6 bases and J gave up 7 bases, with 10 bases separating them. Germline lookup yields CDR1 MNHEY and CDR2 SVGAGI. In nucleotides, the CDR3 is TGTGCCAGCAGCACAGGGTTCAACATTCAGTACTTC. It translates to CASSTGFNIQYF.

A word on this clone: The junction differs from germline at one of its ends, possibly a read error. In the same sample, other DNA sequences code for this CDR3. This chain joins TRBV3-1 (or the pseudogene TRBV3-2) and TRBJ1-2; 9 bases match TRBD1. Germline CDR1 and CDR2: LGHDT and YNNKEL (reference sequence). CDR3 length: 15 residues. CDR3 coding DNA: TGCGCCAGCAGCCCACTGACAGGGGGTAACTATGGCTACACCTTC. As protein: CASSPLTGGNYGYTF.

This clone occurred once. The chain couples TRBV5-1 to TRBJ1-3; D not certain. The CDR3 spans 13 residues. V lost 3 bases and J 3 bases, leaving 7 bases between the germline ends. In germline, CDR1 is SGHRS, CDR2 YFSETQ. This CDR3 is CASSSGGGNTIYF. For the CDR3, the DNA is TGCGCCAGCAGCTCCGGAGGTGGAAACACCATATATTTT.

Here the CDR3 reads CSASRPGTGSVGELFF. The CDR3 nucleotides read TGCAGTGCTAGTAGACCGGGGACAGGGTCGGTCGGGGAGCTGTTTTTT. This chain joins TRBV20-1 and TRBJ2-2, with 9 bases that match TRBD1. CDR3 length: 16 residues. After removal of 3 bases from V and 7 bases from J, the junction contained 12 bases not matched to a gene. Germline lookup yields CDR1 DFQATT and CDR2 SNEGSKA (reference sequence).

V and J are TRBV29-1 and TRBJ1-2; 9 bases line up with TRBD1. CDR3 size: 14 residues. The germline CDR1 and CDR2 sequences are SQVTM and ANQGSEA. Trimming cost V 3 bases and J 3 bases; bases outside gene matches: 5. CDR3: CSVDRTGDYYGYTF. DNA of the CDR3: TGCAGCGTTGACCGGACAGGGGACTACTATGGCTACACCTTC.

In its sample, this clone was seen a few times. The chain carries TRBV2 and TRBJ2-2; 7 bases line up with TRBD2. CDR1 SNHLY and CDR2 FYNNEI come from the germline V gene. Germline trimming cut 6 bases from V and 1 base from J; bases unmatched to any gene: 2. The length of the CDR3 is 14 residues. The CDR3 sequence is CASRTGGNTGELFF. The CDR3 nucleotides are TGTGCCAGCAGGACGGGGGGGAACACCGGGGAGCTGTTTTTT.

CDR3 DNA sequence: TGTGCCAGCAGCCCCGGGGGGGCTATCCCCAATGAGCAGTTCTTC. Translation gives CASSPGGAIPNEQFF. The chain uses TRBV5-4 and TRBJ2-1, with 8 bases matching TRBD2. The CDR3 contains 15 residues. From germline, CDR1 is SGHNT and CDR2 YYREEE (reference sequence). After removal of 4 bases from V and 6 bases from J, the junction contained 9 bases not matched to a gene.

The CDR3 loop is CASSHELLDRGSGYTF. The CDR3 DNA is TGTGCCAGCAGCCACGAACTCCTGGACAGGGGTAGTGGCTACACCTTC. V is TRBV3-1 (or the pseudogene TRBV3-2) and J is TRBJ1-2; 9 positions agree with TRBD1. This CDR3 comprises 16 residues. Germline CDR1 LGHDT, CDR2 YNNKEL (reference sequence). The trim removed 3 bases at V and 7 bases at J, leaving 12 bases unmatched.